The count of the clone carrying this T cell receptor (beta chain) is one. The antigen is undetermined. The sample comes from a study of T cells in localized non-small cell lung cancer. Study-level findings and limits: One tumor region alone was sequenced, and heterogeneity therefore remains possible. Uninvolved adjacent lung had higher T cell clonality than tumor and all other tissues. Patients showing higher blood T cell density tended to see longer overall survival. Researchers found a median approximately 55 of the top 100 tumor clones in adjacent lung.

Clones were read by immunoSEQ multiplex PCR, and TCRdb kept only the in-frame ones, dropping some. The sample gives 29,000 or so clones, 88% of which show up once; 10% to 15% is in the top ten. CDR3 length: 15 residues. J gave up 6 bases and V 3 bases, and 3 bases lay outside the gene matches. The germline CDR1 and CDR2 sequences are SEHNR and FQNEAQ (reference sequence). This chain links TRBV7-9 with TRBJ2-1; 12 bases are a match to TRBD2. The receptor was derived from a female donor older than 55 with stage III squamous cell lung carcinoma. The source material was peripheral blood, sampled before any cancer treatment. In DNA form, the CDR3 reads TGTGCCAGCAGCTTCTCTAGCGGGGGGGGCAATGAGCAGTTCTTC. It translates to CASSFSSGGGNEQFF.